This TCR beta chain derives from a study of blood T cells in healthy people across ages. Whole-study context: With template switching, about one barcoded beta molecule was captured per two T cells.

CDR3 length: 18 residues. Germline CDR1 reads SGHTA; CDR2 reads FQGNSA. The V gene end was trimmed by 4 bases and the J gene end by 1 base; junction bases not matched to a gene: 14. Using a J-beta primer mix together with a sample-barcoded 5' primer, a second PCR was run for roughly 7 to 11 cycles. TCRdb reprocessed the 5' RACE reads via MiXCR and lists one record per CDR3 protein. In the table there are about 2 million distinct CDR3 sequences, 40% to 55% of which are singletons. This TCR was sampled from a woman aged 40 to 50 in good health. Source material: blood. The chain recombines TRBV7-2 with TRBJ2-7; TRBD1 aligns across 9 bases. CDR3 nucleotides: TGTGCCAGCAGCTCACCCCCGGGACAGGGTTTAAGTTCCTACGAGCAGTACTTC. Translated: CASSSPPGQGLSSYEQYF.